These T cell receptor beta chains were read from a single sample in a study of cytomegalovirus exposure and HLA in healthy donors. This table comes from immunoSEQ multiplex PCR, and its TCRdb copy is limited to in-frame clones, with some not included. This repertoire shows approximately 93,000 clones, nearly 80% found once; its top ten account for about 3.3%. What was sequenced was PBMCs. Source of these receptors: a woman in her thirties or forties in good health and CMV-seronegative. CDR3s include the opening cysteine and the closing phenylalanine or tryptophan. Fields, in order: D gene, V gene, clone size, J gene, CDR3 protein, CDR3 DNA. A D gene is named only where the DNA matches it firmly. Part of the rows lack a size; the others show once, few, many or a class for expanded clones.

D gene: TRBD1; V gene: TRBV9; clone size: -; J gene: TRBJ2-6; CDR3 protein: CASSDPGTGLSGANVLTF; CDR3 DNA: TGTGCCAGCAGCGATCCCGGGACAGGGCTCTCTGGGGCCAACGTCCTGACTTTC
D gene: TRBD2; V gene: TRBV7-2; clone size: -; J gene: TRBJ2-1; CDR3 protein: CASSLAGGLAGDEQFF; CDR3 DNA: TGTGCCAGCAGCTTAGCAGGAGGACTAGCGGGAGATGAGCAGTTCTTC
D gene: TRBD1; V gene: TRBV28; clone size: -; J gene: TRBJ1-2; CDR3 protein: CASSTPDRVSGYTF; CDR3 DNA: TGTGCCAGCAGTACCCCGGACAGGGTTAGTGGCTACACCTTC
D gene: TRBD2; V gene: TRBV30; clone size: few; J gene: TRBJ2-5; CDR3 protein: CAWRVTSGTQALQETQYF; CDR3 DNA: TGTGCCTGGAGGGTAACTAGCGGAACTCAAGCCCTACAAGAGACCCAGTACTTC
D gene: -; V gene: TRBV2; clone size: -; J gene: TRBJ1-5; CDR3 protein: CASSVGDSNQPQHF; CDR3 DNA: TGTGCCAGCAGTGTAGGAGACAGCAATCAGCCCCAGCATTTT
D gene: -; V gene: TRBV19; clone size: -; J gene: TRBJ2-3; CDR3 protein: CASSPQGGFTDTQYF; CDR3 DNA: TGTGCCAGTAGTCCCCAGGGAGGATTCACAGATACGCAGTATTTT
D gene: TRBD2; V gene: TRBV19; clone size: -; J gene: TRBJ2-2; CDR3 protein: CATMTSGSFTGELFF; CDR3 DNA: TGTGCCACGATGACTAGCGGGAGCTTTACCGGGGAGCTGTTTTTT
D gene: -; V gene: TRBV28; clone size: -; J gene: TRBJ1-2; CDR3 protein: CASSLWAANYGYTF; CDR3 DNA: TGTGCCAGCAGTTTATGGGCGGCCAACTATGGCTACACCTTC
D gene: -; V gene: TRBV28; clone size: -; J gene: TRBJ1-2; CDR3 protein: CASRRRDEGRGRGGCTF; CDR3 DNA: TGTGCCAGCAGGCGAAGGGACGAAGGCCGGGGCCGGGGAGGCTGCACCTTC
D gene: -; V gene: TRBV5-5; clone size: -; J gene: TRBJ2-3; CDR3 protein: CASRQIVNTDTQYF; CDR3 DNA: TGTGCCAGCAGGCAAATAGTAAACACAGATACGCAGTATTTT
D gene: -; V gene: TRBV4-2; clone size: -; J gene: TRBJ2-2; CDR3 protein: CASSQSGYTGELFF; CDR3 DNA: TGTGCCAGCAGCCAAAGTGGCTACACCGGGGAGCTGTTTTTT
D gene: TRBD1; V gene: TRBV28; clone size: -; J gene: TRBJ1-5; CDR3 protein: CASSPAQGMYQPQHF; CDR3 DNA: TGTGCCAGCAGTCCGGCACAGGGGATGTATCAGCCCCAGCATTTT
D gene: TRBD2; V gene: TRBV4-3; clone size: -; J gene: TRBJ2-7; CDR3 protein: CASSQGYARGTSYEQYF; CDR3 DNA: TGCGCCAGCAGCCAAGGATACGCCCGAGGGACTAGTTACGAGCAGTACTTC
D gene: -; V gene: TRBV29-1; clone size: -; J gene: TRBJ2-1; CDR3 protein: CSVRISYNEQFF; CDR3 DNA: TGCAGCGTCAGGATCAGCTACAATGAGCAGTTCTTC
D gene: TRBD1; V gene: TRBV11-2; clone size: -; J gene: TRBJ2-1; CDR3 protein: CASSASWGTGNNEQFF; CDR3 DNA: TGTGCCAGCAGCGCGTCATGGGGGACAGGGAACAATGAGCAGTTCTTC
D gene: TRBD2; V gene: TRBV28; clone size: -; J gene: TRBJ2-7; CDR3 protein: CASLESGRMGEQYF; CDR3 DNA: TGTGCCAGCCTCGAGAGCGGGAGGATGGGAGAGCAGTACTTC
D gene: -; V gene: TRBV5-6; clone size: -; J gene: TRBJ2-7; CDR3 protein: CASSLAGTLSPEQYF; CDR3 DNA: TGTGCCAGCAGCTTGGCCGGGACTCTATCCCCCGAGCAGTACTTC
D gene: TRBD2; V gene: TRBV6-5; clone size: few; J gene: TRBJ2-7; CDR3 protein: CASSHGLAGSYEQYF; CDR3 DNA: TGTGCCAGCAGCCATGGACTAGCGGGATCCTACGAGCAGTACTTC
D gene: TRBD2; V gene: TRBV13; clone size: -; J gene: TRBJ2-5; CDR3 protein: CASSPGGWETQYF; CDR3 DNA: TGTGCCAGCAGCCCCGGGGGGTGGGAGACCCAGTACTTC
D gene: TRBD1; V gene: TRBV7-9; clone size: -; J gene: TRBJ2-1; CDR3 protein: CASSAWTGNNEQFF; CDR3 DNA: TGTGCCAGCAGCGCGTGGACAGGGAACAATGAGCAGTTCTTC
D gene: -; V gene: TRBV6-1; clone size: -; J gene: TRBJ2-2; CDR3 protein: CASRASPLNTGELFF; CDR3 DNA: TGTGCCAGCAGAGCATCACCCCTGAACACCGGGGAGCTGTTTTTT
D gene: TRBD1; V gene: TRBV27; clone size: medium-sized; J gene: TRBJ1-5; CDR3 protein: CASSFLRDRDQPQHF; CDR3 DNA: TGTGCCAGCAGTTTCCTCCGGGACAGGGATCAGCCCCAGCATTTT
D gene: TRBD1; V gene: TRBV28; clone size: -; J gene: TRBJ1-5; CDR3 protein: CASRKTGGGQPQHF; CDR3 DNA: TGTGCCAGCAGAAAGACAGGGGGCGGTCAGCCCCAGCATTTT
D gene: TRBD1; V gene: TRBV6-5; clone size: -; J gene: TRBJ1-1; CDR3 protein: CASTRKTGSEAFF; CDR3 DNA: TGTGCCAGCACCCGAAAGACAGGGTCTGAAGCTTTCTTT
D gene: -; V gene: TRBV10-3; clone size: -; J gene: TRBJ2-5; CDR3 protein: CAISQSPSETQYF; CDR3 DNA: TGTGCCATCAGTCAATCCCCTAGTGAGACCCAGTACTTC
D gene: -; V gene: TRBV6-1; clone size: -; J gene: TRBJ2-6; CDR3 protein: CASSEIAARGANVLTF; CDR3 DNA: TGTGCCAGCAGTGAAATAGCGGCTCGGGGGGCCAACGTCCTGACTTTC
D gene: TRBD1; V gene: TRBV5-1; clone size: -; J gene: TRBJ1-4; CDR3 protein: CASSIRQGALTQGEKLFF; CDR3 DNA: TGCGCCAGCAGTATTCGACAGGGGGCGCTGACGCAGGGCGAAAAACTGTTTTTT
D gene: -; V gene: TRBV5-1; clone size: -; J gene: TRBJ2-3; CDR3 protein: CASSLETSTDTQYF; CDR3 DNA: TGCGCCAGCAGCTTGGAGACTAGCACAGATACGCAGTATTTT
D gene: -; V gene: TRBV6-5; clone size: -; J gene: TRBJ2-1; CDR3 protein: CASSEWREANEQFF; CDR3 DNA: TGTGCCAGCAGTGAATGGAGGGAGGCCAATGAGCAGTTCTTC
D gene: TRBD2; V gene: TRBV4-2; clone size: -; J gene: TRBJ2-1; CDR3 protein: CASSQETSGASSYNEQFF; CDR3 DNA: TGTGCCAGCAGCCAAGAAACCAGCGGGGCATCCTCCTACAATGAGCAGTTCTTC
D gene: -; V gene: TRBV28; clone size: -; J gene: TRBJ2-7; CDR3 protein: CASSPPRWLYEQYF; CDR3 DNA: TGTGCCAGCAGTCCCCCGCGGTGGTTATACGAGCAGTACTTC
D gene: -; V gene: TRBV4-2; clone size: -; J gene: TRBJ2-7; CDR3 protein: CASSQEEASYEQYF; CDR3 DNA: TGTGCCAGCAGCCAAGAGGAGGCCTCGTACGAGCAGTACTTC
D gene: -; V gene: TRBV4-3; clone size: -; J gene: TRBJ2-3; CDR3 protein: CASSQDPHSSVGTDTQYF; CDR3 DNA: TGCGCCAGCAGCCAAGATCCGCACTCATCTGTTGGCACAGATACGCAGTATTTT
D gene: TRBD2; V gene: TRBV7-9; clone size: few; J gene: TRBJ2-1; CDR3 protein: CASSGRAPEQFF; CDR3 DNA: TGTGCGTCGAGCGGGAGGGCCCCTGAGCAGTTCTTC
D gene: TRBD1; V gene: TRBV5-4; clone size: -; J gene: TRBJ2-2; CDR3 protein: CASHAGTGGTGELFF; CDR3 DNA: TGTGCCAGCCATGCCGGGACAGGGGGTACCGGGGAGCTGTTTTTT
D gene: -; V gene: TRBV6-5; clone size: once; J gene: TRBJ2-1; CDR3 protein: CASRRPTPSGEQFF; CDR3 DNA: TGTGCCAGCAGGCGCCCGACACCCTCGGGGGAGCAGTTCTTC
D gene: -; V gene: TRBV6-1; clone size: few; J gene: TRBJ1-4; CDR3 protein: CASSEGQGGGEKLFF; CDR3 DNA: TGTGCCAGCAGTGAAGGGCAGGGAGGCGGTGAAAAACTGTTTTTT
D gene: -; V gene: TRBV30; clone size: many; J gene: TRBJ1-1; CDR3 protein: CAWRPVQGLNTEAFF; CDR3 DNA: TGTGCCTGGAGGCCTGTTCAGGGACTCAACACTGAAGCTTTCTTT